This T cell receptor beta chain emerged from a study of shared clonotypes between healthy human individuals. Of note for this clone: Its antigen remains unknown.

Study results and caveats: Generation probabilities of non-shared clonotypes were lower (relative to those shared by all four donors).

As defined, naive CD8 cells were CD45RO-negative and positively selected for CCR7, with terminally differentiated effector memory CD45RA+ cells excluded. The study enrolled healthy HIV-negative adults without recent acute infections or vaccinations as donors. Caucasian adults residing in Nashville, Tennessee made up all the donors. The CDR3 sequence is 17 residues long. V was shortened by 1 base and J by 0 bases, with 15 bases between the two germline ends. Germline V gives CDR1 LGHNA, CDR2 YSLEER. TCRdb's copy holds only in-frame clones and misses some; the assay was immunoSEQ multiplex PCR. The sample consists of over 2 million clones, 85% to 95% of them appearing once.

Sequencing was performed on naive CD8+ T cells sorted from blood. This chain joins TRBV4-3 and TRBJ1-1; TRBD1 is a possible D gene (5 bases). This sequence was found in a young man in good health. CDR3 DNA: TGCGCCAGCAGCCAAGTTTGGGGGGGATATCTGAACACTGAAGCTTTCTTT. Residues: CASSQVWGGYLNTEAFF.